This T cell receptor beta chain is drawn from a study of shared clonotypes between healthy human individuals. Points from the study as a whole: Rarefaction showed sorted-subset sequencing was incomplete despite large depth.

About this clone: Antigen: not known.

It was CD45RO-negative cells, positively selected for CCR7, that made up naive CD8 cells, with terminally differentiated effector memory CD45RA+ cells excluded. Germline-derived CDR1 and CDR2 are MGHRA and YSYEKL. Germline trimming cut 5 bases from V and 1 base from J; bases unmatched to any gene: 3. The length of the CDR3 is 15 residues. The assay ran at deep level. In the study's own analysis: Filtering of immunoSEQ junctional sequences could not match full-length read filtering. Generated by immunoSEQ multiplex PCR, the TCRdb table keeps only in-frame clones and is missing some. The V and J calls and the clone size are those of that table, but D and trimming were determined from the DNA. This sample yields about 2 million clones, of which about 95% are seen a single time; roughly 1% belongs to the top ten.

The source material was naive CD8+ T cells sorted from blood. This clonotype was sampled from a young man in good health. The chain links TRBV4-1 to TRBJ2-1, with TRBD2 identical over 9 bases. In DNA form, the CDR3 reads TGCGCCAGCAGCTCAACTAGCGGGTCCTACAATGAGCAGTTCTTC. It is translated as CASSSTSGSYNEQFF.